The rows below give T cell receptor beta chains drawn from one sample of a study of shared clonotypes between healthy human individuals. Measured with immunoSEQ multiplex PCR; TCRdb has only the in-frame clones, and not every one. The table includes some 2 million clones, roughly 95% detected once. What was sequenced was naive CD4+ T cells sorted from blood. The receptor source for this set is a man aged 18 to 35 in good health. Each CDR3 is given with its conserved first and last residue. D genes are given only for firm matches. Not every row has a clone size; where given, it reads once, few, many or a size class.

>TRBJ1-1|TRBD1|many|TRBV25-1
TGTGCCAGCAGGGGACAGGTGAACACTGAAGCTTTCTTT
CASRGQVNTEAFF
>TRBJ1-6|.|.|TRBV9
TGTGCCAGCAGCTTGAGGGTCGATAATTCACCCCTCCACTTT
CASSLRVDNSPLHF
>TRBJ2-3|.|.|TRBV5-4
TGTGCCAGCAGCTTGGCCCGCGAAAGCACAGATACGCAGTATTTT
CASSLARESTDTQYF
>TRBJ1-1|.|.|TRBV19
TGTGCCAGTAGTATCGGGGGGTTGAACACTGAAGCTTTCTTT
CASSIGGLNTEAFF
>TRBJ1-5|.|.|TRBV6-1
TGTGCCAGCACCGGGGGACTTCAGCCCCAGCATTTT
CASTGGLQPQHF
>TRBJ1-2|.|many|TRBV18
TGTGCCAGCCCTCCAGGGCCCTCTAACTATGGCTACACCTTC
CASPPGPSNYGYTF
>TRBJ2-5|.|.|TRBV13
TGTGCCAGCAGCTTCCGGGGAGGAGAGACCCAGTACTTC
CASSFRGGETQYF
>TRBJ1-1|.|.|TRBV6-6
TGTGCCAGCAGTTACGGACAGAGCATGAACACTGAAGCTTTCTTT
CASSYGQSMNTEAFF
>TRBJ2-5|TRBD1|.|TRBV7-3
TGTGCCAGCAGCCGCGGACAGGGGGAGACCCAGTACTTC
CASSRGQGETQYF
>TRBJ2-7|TRBD1|once|TRBV6-6
TGTGCCAGCAGTTTCCTGACAGGGGGTTACGAGCAGTACTTC
CASSFLTGGYEQYF
>TRBJ2-7|.|.|TRBV10-3
TGTGCCATCAGTGAGTCGTCGGCAGGAGCCTACGAGCAGTACTTC
CAISESSAGAYEQYF
>TRBJ1-1|.|few|TRBV2
TGTGCCAGCAGGCAGAACACTGAAGCTTTCTTT
CASRQNTEAFF
>TRBJ2-7|TRBD1|.|TRBV10-3
TGTGCCATCACCTTAGGGACAGGGGGCGGCTACGAGCAGTACTTC
CAITLGTGGGYEQYF
>TRBJ1-3|.|.|TRBV18
TGTGCCAGCTCGCTGGGACCCCTGGGTGGAAACACCATATATTTT
CASSLGPLGGNTIYF
>TRBJ1-1|.|.|TRBV2
TGTGCCAGCAAGGACAGCTTGGGCACTGAAGCTTTCTTT
CASKDSLGTEAFF
>TRBJ2-1|.|.|TRBV4-3
TGCGCCAGCAGCCAAGGCCGGGACGGTTCCTACAATGAGCAGTTCTTC
CASSQGRDGSYNEQFF
>TRBJ2-5|.|.|TRBV18
TGTGCCAGCTCGGGGGCGGCGGTGCAAGAGACCCAGTACTTC
CASSGAAVQETQYF
>TRBJ2-3|TRBD2|.|TRBV5-1
TGCGCCAGCAGATTCACGGGACTAGCGGACACAGATACGCAGTATTTT
CASRFTGLADTDTQYF
>TRBJ1-1|.|once|TRBV11-2
TGTGCCAGCAGCTCAGGTTGGAGCGAGAACACTGAAGCTTTCTTT
CASSSGWSENTEAFF
>TRBJ2-7|.|.|TRBV20-1
TGCAGTGCTAGGAGGGCTGACGAGCAGTACTTC
CSARRADEQYF
>TRBJ2-3|.|many|TRBV30
TGTGCCTGGAATCTGTGGGCAGATACGCAGTATTTT
CAWNLWADTQYF
>TRBJ1-1|TRBD1|.|TRBV7-9
TGTGCCAGCAGCTTAGCGACAGGGGGAGGGACTGAAGCTTTCTTT
CASSLATGGGTEAFF
>TRBJ1-6|.|once|TRBV10-3
TGTGCCACCCATGGAGGGGGTAATAATTCACCCCTCCACTTT
CATHGGGNNSPLHF
>TRBJ1-6|TRBD1|.|TRBV10-3
TGTGCCATCAGTGAGTCGACGGGACAGGGTAATTCACCCCTCCACTTT
CAISESTGQGNSPLHF
>TRBJ2-2|TRBD1|.|TRBV6-5
TGTGCCAGCACCAAGGGGACAGGGGGCACCGGGGAGCTGTTTTTT
CASTKGTGGTGELFF
>TRBJ2-2|.|once|TRBV10-3
TGTGCCATCAGCCCCCGAGTAGGGCAGGGCACCGGGGAGCTGTTTTTT
CAISPRVGQGTGELFF
>TRBJ2-3|.|.|TRBV11-2
TGTGCCAGCAGCTCTATCCGGGACCATCCCATATGGACGCAGTATTTT
CASSSIRDHPIWTQYF
>TRBJ2-6|.|once|TRBV6-1
TGTGCCAGCAGTGCCAAGAGTGCAGGGGCCAACGTCCTGACTTTC
CASSAKSAGANVLTF
>TRBJ1-3|.|.|TRBV6-5
TGTGCCAGCAGTTACTCCACGGCGCGCACTGGAAACACCATATATTTT
CASSYSTARTGNTIYF
>TRBJ2-7|TRBD1|.|TRBV13
TGTGCCAGCAGCTCCCAGGACAGGGGGGCCTACGAGCAGTACTTC
CASSSQDRGAYEQYF
>TRBJ1-6|.|.|TRBV9
TGTGCCAGCAGCGCCCAGACGGCACCCAATTCACCCCTCCACTTT
CASSAQTAPNSPLHF